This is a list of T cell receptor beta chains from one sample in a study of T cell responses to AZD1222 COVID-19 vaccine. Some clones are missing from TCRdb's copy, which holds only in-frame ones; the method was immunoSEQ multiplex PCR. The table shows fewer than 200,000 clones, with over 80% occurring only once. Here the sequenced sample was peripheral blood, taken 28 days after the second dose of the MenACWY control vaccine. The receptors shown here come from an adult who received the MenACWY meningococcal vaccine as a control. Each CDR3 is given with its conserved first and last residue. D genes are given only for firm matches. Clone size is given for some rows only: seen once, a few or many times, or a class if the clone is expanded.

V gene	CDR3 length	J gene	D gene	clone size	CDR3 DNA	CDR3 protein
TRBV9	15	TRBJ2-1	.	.	TGTGCCAGCAGCGTAGGGGATAGCGGCTACAATGAGCAGTTCTTC	CASSVGDSGYNEQFF
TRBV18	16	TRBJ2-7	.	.	TGTGCCAGCTCACCACCTACTAGGAGCGGGTACAACGAGCAGTACTTC	CASSPPTRSGYNEQYF
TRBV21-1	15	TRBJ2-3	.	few	TGTGCCAGCAGCAAAGGCTGCGGTGGACCAGATACGCAGTATTTT	CASSKGCGGPDTQYF
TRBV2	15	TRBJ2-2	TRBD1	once	TGTGCCAGCATTAGACAGGGGCTCTACACCGGGGAGCTGTTTTTT	CASIRQGLYTGELFF
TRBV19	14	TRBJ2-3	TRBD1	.	TGTGCCAGTTCCCGGGACAGTCTCACAGATACGCAGTATTTT	CASSRDSLTDTQYF
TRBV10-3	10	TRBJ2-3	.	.	TGTGCCGTGGGAGCAGATACGCAGTATTTT	CAVGADTQYF
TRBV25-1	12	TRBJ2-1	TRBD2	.	TGTGCCAGCAGTCTAGCGGGAAATGAGCAGTTCTTC	CASSLAGNEQFF
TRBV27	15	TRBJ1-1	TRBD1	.	TGTGCCAGCAGTCCTGGACAGGTTTTGAACACTGAAGCTTTCTTT	CASSPGQVLNTEAFF
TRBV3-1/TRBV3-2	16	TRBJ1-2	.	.	TGTGCCAGCAGCCACCGGGGCCTGGGCAGGGACTATGGCTACACCTTC	CASSHRGLGRDYGYTF
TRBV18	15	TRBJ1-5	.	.	TGTGCCAGCTCACCGGACGGGGGGGGTCCTCAGCCCCAGCATTTT	CASSPDGGGPQPQHF
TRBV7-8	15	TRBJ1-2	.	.	TGTGCCAGCAGCTTAGGGCCACAGGGCTCCTATGGCTACACCTTC	CASSLGPQGSYGYTF
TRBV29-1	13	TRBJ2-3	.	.	TGCAGCGTTGAGTGGCAGGGAGCAGATACGCAGTATTTT	CSVEWQGADTQYF
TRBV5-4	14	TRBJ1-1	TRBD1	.	TGTGCCAGCAGCGCGAGTAGACAGGGAACTGAAGCTTTCTTT	CASSASRQGTEAFF
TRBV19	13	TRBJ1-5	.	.	TGTGCCAGTTTTAGCAGCCCAGGCGGGCCCCAGCATTTT	CASFSSPGGPQHF
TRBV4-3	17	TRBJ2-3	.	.	TGCGCCAGCAGCCGTTTTATGTCGGACACAAGCACAGATACGCAGTATTTT	CASSRFMSDTSTDTQYF
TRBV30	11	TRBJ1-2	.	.	TGTGCCTGGACGCATCCTGACGGCTACACCTTC	CAWTHPDGYTF
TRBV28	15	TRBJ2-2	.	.	TGTGCCAGCAGTTTGGGCGGAGCGAACACCGGGGAGCTGTTTTTT	CASSLGGANTGELFF
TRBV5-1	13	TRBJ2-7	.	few	TGCGCCAGCAGCTCTAGGCCGACCTACGAGCAGTACTTC	CASSSRPTYEQYF
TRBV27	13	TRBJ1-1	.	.	TGTGCCAGCAGTTTAAAACCGAACACTGAAGCTTTCTTT	CASSLKPNTEAFF
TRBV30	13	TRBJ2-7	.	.	TGTGCCTGGACACCGGATAACTCCTACGAGCAGTACTTC	CAWTPDNSYEQYF
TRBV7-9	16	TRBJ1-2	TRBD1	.	TGTGCCAGCAGCTTAGTCCGCTTGGGACAGGGGGCAGTGTACACCTTC	CASSLVRLGQGAVYTF
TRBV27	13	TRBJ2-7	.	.	TGTGCCAGCAGTTTCTCTGAAACTTACGAGCAGTACTTC	CASSFSETYEQYF
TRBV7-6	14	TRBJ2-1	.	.	TGTGCCAGCAGCTTACAGGGCTCCTACAATGAGCAGTTCTTC	CASSLQGSYNEQFF
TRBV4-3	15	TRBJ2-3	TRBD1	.	TGCGCCAGCAGCCGGGACAGGGGCTTCACAGATACGCAGTATTTT	CASSRDRGFTDTQYF
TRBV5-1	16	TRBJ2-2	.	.	TGCGCCAGCAGCTTGACGGGACTTTTGAACACCGGGGAGCTGTTTTTT	CASSLTGLLNTGELFF
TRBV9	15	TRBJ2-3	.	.	TGTGCCAGCAGTCGTGGGACTGCGAACACAGATACGCAGTATTTT	CASSRGTANTDTQYF
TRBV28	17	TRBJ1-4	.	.	TGTGCCAGCAGTTCACCCCCGCGCTTTACAACTAATGAAAAACTGTTTTTT	CASSSPPRFTTNEKLFF
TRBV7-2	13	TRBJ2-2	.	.	TGTGCCAGCAGCCGAGGGAACACCGGGGAGCTGTTTTTT	CASSRGNTGELFF
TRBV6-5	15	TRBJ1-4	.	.	TGTGCCAGCAGTTACTCATCGGGGGCTCGTGAAAAACTGTTTTTT	CASSYSSGAREKLFF
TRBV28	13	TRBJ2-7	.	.	TGTGCCAGCAGGACGGGACCGCACTACGAGCAGTACTTC	CASRTGPHYEQYF